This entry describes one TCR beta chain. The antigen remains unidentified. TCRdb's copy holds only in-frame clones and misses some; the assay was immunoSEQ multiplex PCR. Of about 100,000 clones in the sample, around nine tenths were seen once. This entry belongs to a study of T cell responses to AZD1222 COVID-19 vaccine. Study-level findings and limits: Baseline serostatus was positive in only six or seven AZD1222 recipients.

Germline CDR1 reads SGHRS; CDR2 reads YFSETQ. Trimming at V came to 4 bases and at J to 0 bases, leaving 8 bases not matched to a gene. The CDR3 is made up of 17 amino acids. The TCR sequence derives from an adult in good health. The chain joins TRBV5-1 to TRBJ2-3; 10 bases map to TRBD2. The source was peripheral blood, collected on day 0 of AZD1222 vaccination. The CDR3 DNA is TGCGCCAGCAGCAAACCAGGGACTAGCGAAAGCACAGATACGCAGTATTTT. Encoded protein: CASSKPGTSESTDTQYF.